Listed below are T cell receptor beta chains from one sample, sequenced in a study of identical twins. TCRdb passed the 5' RACE reads through MiXCR, listing each CDR3 protein once. The table has some 1,700,000 distinct CDR3 sequences, about 32% seen once; the top ten hold 0.27%. Sequencing input: cord blood. Receptors were obtained from a newborn girl in good health. The CDR3 runs from the conserved cysteine through the conserved F or W. A D gene is named only where the DNA matches it firmly. Some rows have no size entry. The others give once, few or many, or a class for an expanded clone.

v_call	d_call	j_call	clone_size	cdr3_aa	cdr3_nt
TRBV20-1	TRBD2	TRBJ2-7	-	CSAGSGRLYEQYF	TGCAGTGCTGGTAGCGGGAGACTATACGAGCAGTACTTC
TRBV20-1	TRBD2	TRBJ2-3	-	CSAPIRSGSHLTDTQYF	TGCAGTGCCCCAATTAGGAGCGGGAGTCACCTCACAGATACGCAGTATTTT
TRBV10-3	TRBD1	TRBJ1-4	-	CAISEEQGANEKLFF	TGTGCCATCAGTGAGGAGCAGGGGGCTAATGAAAAACTGTTTTTT
TRBV7-2	-	TRBJ2-5	few	CASSLQQRLETQYF	TGTGCCAGCAGCTTACAACAGAGGCTGGAGACCCAGTACTTC
TRBV24-1	-	TRBJ1-2	few	CATSVGTGYTF	TGTGCCACCAGTGTCGGGACGGGCTACACCTTC
TRBV20-1	TRBD2	TRBJ2-3	few	CSATRGSDTQYF	TGCAGTGCTACGCGGGGGTCAGATACGCAGTATTTT
TRBV6-1	-	TRBJ2-2	-	CGSGNTGELFF	TGTGGGAGTGGGAACACCGGGGAGCTGTTTTTT
TRBV7-2	-	TRBJ2-3	many	CASSLISTDTQYF	TGTGCCAGCAGCTTAATTTCCACAGATACGCAGTATTTT
TRBV20-1	TRBD2	TRBJ2-5	-	CSAWTSGRPQETQYF	TGCAGTGCCTGGACTAGCGGGAGACCCCAAGAGACCCAGTACTTC
TRBV20-1	-	TRBJ2-3	few	CSAPGEGRGTDTQYF	TGCAGTGCTCCCGGAGAGGGAAGGGGTACAGATACGCAGTATTTT
TRBV20-1	-	TRBJ1-1	-	CSAELQGSTEAFF	TGCAGTGCAGAACTGCAGGGTTCCACTGAAGCTTTCTTT
TRBV20-1	-	TRBJ2-6	-	CSAREPRVEAGANVLTF	TGCAGTGCTAGGGAACCCAGGGTTGAAGCTGGGGCCAACGTCCTGACTTTC
TRBV6-1	TRBD1	TRBJ1-4	-	CASSLQGALGEKLFF	TGTGCCAGCAGCCTACAGGGGGCTCTGGGGGAAAAACTGTTTTTT
TRBV28	-	TRBJ2-1	few	CASRTSDGFLRQFF	TGTGCCAGCAGAACATCTGACGGATTCCTGAGACAGTTCTTC
TRBV7-9	TRBD1	TRBJ1-5	-	CASSLTGTVISNQPQHF	TGTGCCAGCAGCTTAACCGGGACAGTGATTAGCAATCAGCCCCAGCATTTT
TRBV20-1	-	TRBJ1-4	few	CSAPHSPATNEKLFF	TGCAGTGCTCCTCATAGTCCTGCAACTAATGAAAAACTGTTTTTT
TRBV6-1	TRBD1	TRBJ1-2	-	CASRTDRTGGYTF	TGTGCCAGCAGGACGGACAGGACGGGTGGCTACACCTTT
TRBV28	-	TRBJ1-4	few	CASSSGTPMGVVGLFF	TGTGCCAGCAGCTCTGGGACCCCGATGGGTGTAGTGGGACTGTTTTTT
TRBV20-1	-	TRBJ2-7	-	CSAREGKAYEQYF	TGCAGTGCTAGAGAAGGGAAGGCCTACGAGCAGTACTTC
TRBV4-1	-	TRBJ1-2	-	CASSRRAADYGYTF	TGCGCCAGCAGCCGCCGCGCAGCCGACTATGGCTACACCTTC
TRBV28	-	TRBJ2-7	-	CASSATIYEQYF	TGTGCCAGCAGTGCGACAATCTACGAGCAGTACTTC
TRBV7-6	-	TRBJ1-1	-	CASSLASTTEAFF	TGTGCCAGCAGCTTGGCCTCTACCACTGAAGCTTTCTTT
TRBV7-9	-	TRBJ1-6	-	CASSLVGAGTYNSPLHF	TGTGCCAGCAGCTTAGTTGGGGCAGGGACCTATAATTCACCCCTCCACTTT
TRBV20-1	-	TRBJ2-7	-	CSARERVYNEQYF	TGCAGTGCTCGAGAGAGGGTCTACAATGAGCAGTACTTC
TRBV4-1	-	TRBJ2-1	-	CASSQVFLFARTDDYNEQFF	TGCGCCAGCAGCCAAGTGTTTTTATTTGCCCGGACTGACGACTACAATGAGCAGTTCTTC
TRBV24-1	-	TRBJ1-5	-	CATSDLGPRNQPQHF	TGTGCCACCAGTGACCTTGGGCCCAGAAATCAGCCCCAGCATTTT
TRBV11-2	-	TRBJ2-3	-	CASSLVPLNTDTQYF	TGTGCCAGCAGCTTAGTGCCCCTAAACACAGATACGCAGTATTTT
TRBV27	-	TRBJ2-2	few	CASSLWEDANTGELFF	TGTGCCAGCAGTTTATGGGAGGACGCGAACACCGGGGAGCTGTTTTTT